The rows below give T cell receptor beta chains drawn from one sample of a study of post-analysis software for immune sequencing data. TCRdb reprocessed the PCR reads with MiXCR, giving one entry per CDR3 protein. The sample consists of some 700,000 distinct CDR3 sequences, approximately 60% of them appearing once. The sequenced sample consisted of blood. The origin of the receptors is a girl between 2 and 10 years old with multiple sclerosis. CDR3s leave out the opening cysteine and the closing phenylalanine or tryptophan. D genes are given only for firm matches.

>-|TRBV7-2|TRBJ1-5
ASSLAQGFEQPQH
>TRBD2|TRBV20-1|TRBJ2-2
SAYPSGRGDGELF
>-|TRBV5-1|TRBJ2-2
ASILDTGELF
>-|TRBV30|TRBJ1-4
AWSIRQGNEKLF
>-|TRBV13|TRBJ2-1
ASSLDGEDDYNEQF
>TRBD2|TRBV12-3/TRBV12-4|TRBJ2-1
ASSLGSGRKGDEQF
>-|TRBV2|TRBJ2-1
ASKRKQIGNEQF
>TRBD2|TRBV4-2|TRBJ2-7
ASSRSGTSVAYEQY
>TRBD1|TRBV7-2|TRBJ1-5
ASSRDRGLNQPQH
>TRBD2|TRBV11-1|TRBJ2-1
ASSFGSGGAGYNEQF
>TRBD1|TRBV29-1|TRBJ1-4
SAGQGGEEKRF
>TRBD2|TRBV5-1|TRBJ2-3
ASSSLSGRATDTQY
>TRBD2|TRBV6-6|TRBJ2-5
ASSAWGGVGETQY
>TRBD1|TRBV6-6|TRBJ1-4
ASRAGGYEKLF
>-|TRBV27|TRBJ2-3
ASSPLWGGRADTQY
>-|TRBV7-2|TRBJ1-1
ASSGRTNTEAF
>-|TRBV6-5|TRBJ2-5
ASSYPPYEQETQY
>-|TRBV29-1|TRBJ1-2
SFGGPYGYT
>TRBD2|TRBV3-1|TRBJ2-3
ASASGVGDTQY
>TRBD1|TRBV29-1|TRBJ2-1
SVEFRDRGYNEQF
>TRBD2|TRBV7-2|TRBJ2-1
ASSLGSGRGIGEQF
>-|TRBV11-2|TRBJ1-2
ASSSPGGGHGYT
>TRBD2|TRBV5-1|TRBJ2-1
ASSFGGGPSYNEQF
>-|TRBV12-3/TRBV12-4|TRBJ1-5
ASSLRRAQPQH
>-|TRBV15|TRBJ1-1
ATSRDRAATEAF
>-|TRBV25-1|TRBJ2-1
ASSGAYNEQF
>-|TRBV20-1|TRBJ1-2
SARANPPDYGYT
>-|TRBV4-1|TRBJ1-1
ASSQGEFDRGLEAF
>TRBD1|TRBV5-1|TRBJ2-1
ASSGGQGGFSYNEQF
>-|TRBV28|-
ASSSSPGRMYEQY
>-|TRBV4-1|TRBJ2-6
ASSYQDLNHDSGANVLT
>-|TRBV29-1|TRBJ1-2
SVEGRGAGANGYT
>-|TRBV24-1|TRBJ2-7
ATSAPQGEQY
>-|TRBV7-2|-
ASSLIAGTPRTNEQY
>-|TRBV3-1|TRBJ2-3
ASSHAARQGGDTQY
>TRBD1|TRBV18|TRBJ2-1
ASSPLGTGGYNEQF
>-|TRBV7-9|TRBJ2-3
ASSPTEGQNTDTQY
>-|TRBV27|TRBJ2-3
ASSSPGHTDTQY
>TRBD1|TRBV20-1|TRBJ1-1
SASAPRTGNTEAF
>TRBD2|TRBV7-2|-
ASSLVRLAGKGTGTQY
>TRBD2|TRBV20-1|TRBJ2-5
SADGLAGETQY
>TRBD1|TRBV20-1|TRBJ1-4
SARAAGQGNEKLF
>-|TRBV20-1|TRBJ2-6
SARTGSAGANVLT
>TRBD1|TRBV4-3|TRBJ2-2
ASSLPGTGTGELF
>-|TRBV12-3/TRBV12-4|TRBJ2-7
ASSSRPFSYEQY
>-|TRBV4-1|TRBJ2-5
VSSQVSTGETQY
>TRBD2|TRBV2|TRBJ2-1
ASTGTSGRLGTYNEQF
>TRBD2|TRBV18|TRBJ2-5
ASSRRTTSGQETQY
>-|TRBV7-2|TRBJ1-4
ASSLVWGTNEKLF
>-|TRBV20-1|TRBJ1-1
SARASWGLMNTEAF